Below are 5 T cell receptor beta chains sequenced from a single sample in a study of response to subunit inactivated influenza vaccine. TCRdb processed the RT-PCR reads anew with MiXCR; each CDR3 protein has one entry. The data show about 180,000 distinct CDR3 sequences, with about 9% seen just once and approximately 11% held by the top ten. This sample comprised non-naive T cells sorted from PBMCs, obtained on the day of vaccination. The receptor set was obtained from a man aged 45 to 65 who received an inactivated influenza vaccine.

This clonotype was observed a few times. The chain has TRBV9 and TRBJ2-1; no firm D call. This CDR3 is built from 14 residues. The V and J ends lost 0 bases and 6 bases respectively, with 10 bases between them. Looked up from germline, CDR1 is SGDLS and CDR2 is YYNGEE. The DNA for the CDR3 is TGTGCCAGCAGCGTAGGGGTGGTGGGCAATGAGCAGTTCTTC. This gives the protein CASSVGVVGNEQFF.

In its sample, this clonotype was seen many times. The genes are TRBV7-8 and TRBJ2-2; the match to TRBD2 covers 13 bases. This CDR3 has 19 amino acids. The V gene end was trimmed by 2 bases and the J gene end by 5 bases; junction bases not matched to a gene: 11. The germline V gene has CDR1 SGHVS and CDR2 FQNEAQ. The CDR3 is CASSLSPTSGRMGTGELFF. CDR3 coding DNA: TGTGCCAGCAGCTTATCCCCGACTAGCGGGAGGATGGGAACCGGGGAGCTGTTTTTT.

V usage is TRBV4-3 and J usage is TRBJ1-5; D remains unclear. Trimming left V 1 base short and J 7 bases short, with 8 bases between. Germline values: CDR1 LGHNA, CDR2 YSLEER. The CDR3 loop spans 13 amino acids. CDR3 nucleotides: TGCGCCAGCAGCCAAGTGCAGGCGCAGCCCCAGCATTTT. Its protein is CASSQVQAQPQHF.

The chain employs TRBV5-6 and TRBJ2-2; D is unresolved. Germline lookup yields CDR1 SGHDT and CDR2 YYEEEE. V lost 4 bases and J lost 6, with 10 bases in between. CDR3 length equals 13 residues. The CDR3: CASSITEAGELFF. DNA for the CDR3: TGTGCCAGCAGCATTACAGAGGCCGGGGAGCTGTTTTTT.

This clonotype was seen at least ten times. This sequence joins TRBV27 and TRBJ2-1; tentatively, D is TRBD1 or TRBD2 (5 bases each). The CDR3 sequence is 12 residues long. Germline-derived CDR1 and CDR2 are MNHEY and SMNVEV (reference sequence). Between the trimmed V and J ends, which lost 4 bases and 7 bases, there was a span of 8 bases. CDR3 nucleotide sequence: TGTGCCAGCAGTTCGGGGCGGAATGAGCAGTTCTTC. This gives the protein CASSSGRNEQFF.